Below are 11 T cell receptor beta chains sequenced from a single sample in a study of OX40 agonist ivuxolimab in advanced cancers. Measured with immunoSEQ multiplex PCR; TCRdb has only the in-frame clones, and not every one. The profile shows 80,000 to 100,000 clones, roughly 94% of them singletons. The material sequenced was CD4+ or CD8+ T cells sorted from blood, taken in a trial of the OX40 agonist ivuxolimab. These receptors were obtained from an adult with an advanced solid tumor such as melanoma, head and neck, liver or kidney cancer.

This clone was observed once. The V call is TRBV27, the J call TRBJ2-5; 7 nucleotides align to TRBD2. Germline assignment: CDR1 MNHEY and CDR2 SMNVEV (reference sequence). This CDR3 comprises 15 residues. V shed 6 bases and J 3 bases; nucleotides not matched to a gene: 10. CDR3 amino acids: CASRWEGTGKETQYF. As DNA, the CDR3 is TGTGCCAGCAGATGGGAGGGGACGGGCAAAGAGACCCAGTACTTC.

For this clone: One end of the junction fails to match germline, which may point to a read error. Different DNA sequences within this sample yield the same CDR3. This chain uses TRBV5-6 with TRBJ2-2; D gene uncertain. Germline V gene data show CDR1 as SGHDT and CDR2 as YYEEEE. CDR3 length: 15 amino acids. The CDR3 here is CASCLWAINTGELFF. The CDR3 coding sequence is TGCGCCAGCTGTTTATGGGCGATTAACACCGGGGAGCTGTTTTTT.

This clone showed up just once. The chain employs TRBV7-2 and TRBJ2-3; the match to TRBD1 covers 8 bases. With V trimmed by 1 base and J by 3 bases, 3 bases remained unmatched. The CDR3 sequence is 15 residues long. Germline V gene sequence: CDR1 SGHTA, CDR2 FQGNSA. The DNA of the CDR3 is TGTGCCAGCAGCTTAGGGGACAGGCCAACAGATACGCAGTATTTT. This encodes CASSLGDRPTDTQYF.

The V and J genes are TRBV9 and TRBJ1-4, with TRBD1 as a possible D gene (5 bases). The CDR3 is made up of 16 amino acids. With 0 bases removed from V and 0 bases from J, the gap between germline ends came to 9 bases. Per germline, CDR1 SGDLS and CDR2 YYNGEE. CDR3 residues: CASSVGPGPTNEKLFF. DNA of the CDR3: TGTGCCAGCAGCGTAGGCCCGGGACCAACTAATGAAAAACTGTTTTTT.

This chain uses TRBV2 with TRBJ2-3; 15 bases fit TRBD2. Germline V gene lookup returns CDR1 SNHLY and CDR2 FYNNEI. Trimming removed 6 bases from V and 5 bases from J; junction bases left unmatched: 6. This CDR3 is built from 16 residues. The CDR3 nucleotides read TGTGCCAGCAGGCCACAGGGACTAGCGGGGGGAGATACGCAGTATTTT. Amino acid sequence: CASRPQGLAGGDTQYF. The variable domain in full, completed from reference TRBV2 and TRBJ2-3, reads EPEVTQTPSHQVTQMGQEVILRCVPISNHLYFYWYRQILGQKVEFLVSFYNNEISEKSEIFDDQFSVERPDGSNFTLKIRSTKLEDSAMYFCASRPQGLAGGDTQYFGPGTRLTVL.

The chain uses TRBV14 and TRBJ1-4; D gene uncertain. V dropped 5 bases and J dropped 8 bases, with 15 bases sitting between them. Germline values: CDR1 SGHDN, CDR2 FVKESK. This CDR3 has 14 residues. The CDR3 DNA sequence: TGTGCCAGCAGCTTTCTTGGGGTTGGCGAAAAACTGTTTTTT. Translation gives CASSFLGVGEKLFF.

The sample holds one count of this clone. This chain uses TRBV6-1 with TRBJ1-2; 8 nucleotides align to TRBD1. The CDR3 is made up of 14 amino acids. Trimming removed 4 bases from V and 8 bases from J; junction bases left unmatched: 9. Germline V gene lookup returns CDR1 MNHNS and CDR2 SASEGT. The CDR3 DNA reads as TGTGCCAGCAGTGTCCCCCGACAGGGGCGCGGCTACACCTTC. It specifies CASSVPRQGRGYTF.

With respect to this clone: Other DNA sequences in this specimen translate into the identical CDR3. The rearrangement uses TRBV7-6 and TRBJ2-1; 9 bases are a match to TRBD1. CDR3 length: 21 amino acids. V lost 5 bases to trimming and J lost 0 bases; unmatched junction nucleotides: 20. Germline lookup yields CDR1 SGHVS and CDR2 FNYEAQ. As DNA, the CDR3 is TGTGCCAGCAGCCCTCCCTTCTCCGGGACAGGGAGGGACAGCTCCTACAATGAGCAGTTCTTC. Translated: CASSPPFSGTGRDSSYNEQFF.

The V and J genes are TRBV5-6 and TRBJ1-2; D uncertain. The germline CDR1 and CDR2 sequences are SGHDT and YYEEEE. This CDR3 has 13 residues. Trimming shortened V by 4 bases and J by 7 bases, and 14 bases separated the two germline ends. CDR3 region: CASSRRPAGGYTF. The CDR3 nucleotides read TGTGCCAGCAGCCGCCGGCCGGCTGGTGGCTACACCTTC.

The chain is built from TRBV7-9 and TRBJ1-4, with 9 nucleotides matching TRBD1. Trimming at V came to 3 bases and at J to 8 bases, leaving 4 bases not matched to a gene. Germline-derived CDR1 and CDR2 are SEHNR and FQNEAQ (reference sequence). This CDR3 has 14 amino acids. The CDR3 reads CASSLGQGREKLFF. Here the CDR3 DNA reads TGTGCCAGCAGCTTGGGACAGGGAAGGGAAAAACTGTTTTTT.

The chain joins TRBV5-6 to TRBJ2-2; D possibly matches TRBD1 or TRBD2 (6 bases each). Deletions cut 7 bases from V and 12 bases from J, with 19 bases between. In germline, CDR1 is SGHDT, CDR2 YYEEEE. This CDR3 is built from 13 residues. CDR3 protein: CASSIGGQGKLFF. DNA for the CDR3: TGTGCCAGCTCCATTGGAGGGCAGGGGAAGCTGTTTTTT.